This T cell receptor beta chain was sequenced in a study of cytomegalovirus exposure and HLA in healthy donors. Germline CDR1 LNHDA, CDR2 SQIVND (reference sequence). Losses at the gene ends were 3 bases for V and 4 bases for J; bases not matched to a gene: 5. This CDR3 has 14 amino acids. The PCR ran on 60 Vbeta and 13 Jbeta primers. Assay used: immunoSEQ multiplex PCR; TCRdb lists only in-frame clones, some missing. The sample shows 70,000 to 100,000 clones, 80% of them seen only once. The origin of this receptor is a man between 18 and 35 years old in good health and CMV-seronegative. What was sequenced was PBMCs. The chain joins TRBV19 to TRBJ2-7, with TRBD2 matching 8 bases. CDR3 in amino acids: CASSIHGGGYEQYF. In nucleotides, the CDR3 is TGTGCCAGTAGTATCCACGGGGGGGGGTACGAGCAGTACTTC. Variable domain in full (rest from reference TRBV19 and TRBJ2-7): DGGITQSPKYLFRKEGQNVTLSCEQNLNHDAMYWYRQDPGQGLRLIYYSQIVNDFQKGDIAEGYSVSREKKESFPLTVTSAQKNPTAFYLCASSIHGGGYEQYFGPGTRLTVT.